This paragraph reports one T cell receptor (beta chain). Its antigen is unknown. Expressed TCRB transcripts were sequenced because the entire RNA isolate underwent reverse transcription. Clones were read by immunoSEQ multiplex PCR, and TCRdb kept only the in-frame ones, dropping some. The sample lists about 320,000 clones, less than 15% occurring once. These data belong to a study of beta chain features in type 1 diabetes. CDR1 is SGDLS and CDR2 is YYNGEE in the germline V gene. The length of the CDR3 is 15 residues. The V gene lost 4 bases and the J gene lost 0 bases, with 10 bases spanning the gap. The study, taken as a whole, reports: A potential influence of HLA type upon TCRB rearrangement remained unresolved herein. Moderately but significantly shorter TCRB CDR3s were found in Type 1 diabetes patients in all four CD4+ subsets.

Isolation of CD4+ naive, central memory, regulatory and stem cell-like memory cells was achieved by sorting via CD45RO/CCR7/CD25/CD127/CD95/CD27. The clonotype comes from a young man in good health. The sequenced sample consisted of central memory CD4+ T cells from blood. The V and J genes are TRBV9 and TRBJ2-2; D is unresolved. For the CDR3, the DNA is TGTGCCAGCAGCCTAGACCCGTCGAACACCGGGGAGCTGTTTTTT. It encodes CASSLDPSNTGELFF.